This TCR beta chain was identified during a study of human T cells and chemical hapten exposure. About the research overall: Throughout a study of roughly 24 weeks, patients underwent weekly scalp administration of diphenylcyclopropenone doses. Chiefly female patients presented with alopecia areata, totalis or universalis.

This clonotype was seen many times. Its matching antigen is unknown. The CDR3 consists of 15 residues. V was shortened by 3 bases and J by 2 bases, with 13 bases between the two germline ends. Germline CDR1 SGHVS, CDR2 FQNEAQ. Time point given: patch test 2, 6 weeks after DPC sensitization. The treatment is: therapeutic diphenylcyclopropenone sensitization with weekly scalp DPC. Prior to each patch test being applied, blood was drawn. TCRdb passed the RACE reads through MiXCR, listing each CDR3 protein once. This sample yields tens of thousands of distinct CDR3 sequences, of which more than 8.5% are seen a single time; roughly 2.3% belongs to the top ten. General study findings and limits: All donors were alopecia patients, so their immunity may differ from that of healthy people.

This clonotype was obtained from a woman in her thirties with alopecia areata. Some clones in this sample may be carry-over from other donors' samples. This material consisted of whole blood, taken in connection with sensitization to the hapten diphenylcyclopropenone (DPC). The V gene is TRBV7-8, the J gene TRBJ2-5; D may correspond to TRBD1 or TRBD2 (6 bases each). CDR3 residues: CASSLGGPRQETQYF. CDR3 nucleotides: TGTGCCAGCAGCTTGGGGGGCCCCAGGCAAGAGACCCAGTACTTC.